The source of this T cell receptor beta chain is a study of cytomegalovirus exposure and HLA in healthy donors. A multiplex PCR was run with 60 Vbeta primers and 13 Jbeta primers. Original methodology: About 80 million unique TCR beta chains, roughly 11 million of them shared, were counted by a later analysis. Sequencing was performed with immunoSEQ multiplex PCR; in TCRdb, only in-frame clones are kept and a portion is missing. V and J calls and clone size are given by that table; D and trimming were obtained from the DNA. The sample contains fewer than 250,000 clones, roughly 77% of which appear only once. Study-wide findings and caveats: Presence/absence analysis assumed near-uniform sequencing depth across donors. In a later analysis, V- and J-gene trimming of beta chains associated with a DCLRE1C missense variant, replicated independently. Segments of the TCR beta V type were, in most cases, productive about 87% or about 30% of the time in an earlier analysis.

Notes on this clone: Its target is unknown.

The CDR3 is 16 amino acids. Unmatched junction bases numbered 14, after V lost 8 bases and J lost 4 bases. Germline-derived CDR1 and CDR2 are LNHDA and SQIVND (reference sequence). V is TRBV19 and J is TRBJ1-1; 9 bases agree with TRBD1. This sequence originates from a woman between 50 and 59 years old in good health and CMV-seronegative. The sample was PBMCs. CDR3 nucleotides: TGTGCCAGTCACGTCCCGGGACAGGGAAGGAGCACTGAAGCTTTCTTT. This translates into CASHVPGQGRSTEAFF.